This TCR beta chain was obtained from a study of T cell repertoires in cytomegalovirus infection. Study-level points and caveats: Summed frequency of shared TCR beta families picked out CMV carriers who also had the relevant HLA.

In this sample, this clonotype turned up many times. Its antigen is as yet unknown. TCRdb analysed the reads with MiXCR anew, one entry per CDR3 protein. The profile covers approximately 730,000 distinct CDR3 sequences, with about 30% appearing a single time and 18% taken by the ten largest. The sample was cultured PBMCs, taken from culture after CMV antigen stimulation. The clonotype was recovered from a human donor in good health (CMV status not recorded). Some clones in this sample may be carry-over from other donors' samples.

Here the CDR3 reads CASSPAADGGYGYTF. Here the CDR3 DNA reads TGTGCCAGCAGCCCGGCGGCAGATGGGGGCTATGGCTACACCTTC. The rearrangement uses TRBV7-6 and TRBJ1-2; D may be TRBD1 (5 bases). This CDR3 is built from 15 residues. The V gene's germline CDR1 is SGHVS and CDR2 FNYEAQ. Trimming took 5 bases from V and 4 from J, leaving 17 bases between them.